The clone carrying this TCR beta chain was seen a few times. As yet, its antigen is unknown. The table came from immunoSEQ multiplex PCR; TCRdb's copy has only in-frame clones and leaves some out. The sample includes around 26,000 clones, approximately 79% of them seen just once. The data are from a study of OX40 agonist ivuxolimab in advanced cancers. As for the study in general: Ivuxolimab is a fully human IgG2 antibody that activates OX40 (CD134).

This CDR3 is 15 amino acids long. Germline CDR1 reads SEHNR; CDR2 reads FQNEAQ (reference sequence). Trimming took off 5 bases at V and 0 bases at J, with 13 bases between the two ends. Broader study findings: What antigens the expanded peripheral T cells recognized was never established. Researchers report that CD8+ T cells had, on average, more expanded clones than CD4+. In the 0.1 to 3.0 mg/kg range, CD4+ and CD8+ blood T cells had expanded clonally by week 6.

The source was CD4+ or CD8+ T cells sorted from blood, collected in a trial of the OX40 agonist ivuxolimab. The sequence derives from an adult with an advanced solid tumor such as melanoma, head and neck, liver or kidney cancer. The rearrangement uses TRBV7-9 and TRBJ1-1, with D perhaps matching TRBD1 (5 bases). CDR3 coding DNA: TGTGCCAGCAGCCATTCGCCGGACATGAACACTGAAGCTTTCTTT. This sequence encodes CASSHSPDMNTEAFF.